These 25 T cell receptor beta chains share one sample of origin, sequenced in a study of shared clonotypes between healthy human individuals. Profiled with immunoSEQ multiplex PCR; TCRdb holds only in-frame clones, not every one. This table holds hundreds of thousands of clones, roughly three quarters found once. The material sequenced was PBMCs. These receptors were collected from a woman in her 40s in good health. Some clones in this sample may be carry-over from other donors' samples.

The J gene is TRBJ1-2, the V gene TRBV9; tentative D call: TRBD1 (6 bases). The germline gives CDR1 SGDLS, CDR2 YYNGEE. V dropped 0 bases and J dropped 3 bases, with 12 bases sitting between them. The CDR3 runs 15 residues. The CDR3 DNA is TGTGCCAGCAGCGTAGAGGCAGGGGTGGACTATGGCTACACCTTC. This encodes CASSVEAGVDYGYTF.

This clone has only one observation. V is TRBV25-1 and J is TRBJ2-7; TRBD1 matches at 12 bases. Germline-derived CDR1 and CDR2 are MGHDK and SYGVNS. CDR3 length: 16 amino acids. Germline trimming cut 3 bases from V and 3 bases from J; bases unmatched to any gene: 6. CDR3 DNA: TGTGCCAGCAGTGATCGGGGGACAGGGGGCAACTACGAGCAGTACTTC. Protein: CASSDRGTGGNYEQYF.

This chain connects TRBV11-3 to TRBJ2-2; possibly TRBD1 for D (6 bases). This CDR3 has 15 amino acids. Germline CDR1 reads SGHNT; CDR2 reads YENEEA. V shed 6 bases and J shed 2 bases, with 13 bases lying between them. The DNA for the CDR3 is TGTGCCAGCAGTCCCGGACAGCATAACACCGGGGAGCTGTTTTTT. Amino acid sequence: CASSPGQHNTGELFF.

A word on this clone: Other DNA sequences in the sample encode the same CDR3. The V and J genes are TRBV18 and TRBJ2-7, with D uncertain. Germline loops: CDR1 KGHSH, CDR2 LQKENI. V lost 2 bases to trimming and J lost 1 base, with 6 bases between them. This CDR3 comprises 13 residues. The CDR3 nucleotides read TGTGCCAGCTCACCAGACACATCCTACGAGCAGTACTTC. Translating it yields CASSPDTSYEQYF.

As to this clone: The sample holds other DNA sequences that translate to the same CDR3. The genes are TRBV30 and TRBJ1-5; D remains ambiguous. The CDR3 length is 13 residues. V lost 3 bases, J lost 1 base, and 7 bases lay in between. CDR1 GTSNPN and CDR2 SVGIG come from the germline V gene (reference sequence). The CDR3 loop is CAWSGRSNQPQHF. CDR3 coding DNA: TGTGCCTGGAGCGGCCGGAGCAATCAGCCCCAGCATTTT.

The rearrangement uses TRBV30 and TRBJ2-7; 8 nucleotides line up with TRBD1. The V segment lost 1 base and the J segment 4 bases; nucleotides outside the gene matches: 9. Germline assignment: CDR1 GTSNPN and CDR2 SVGIG (reference sequence). The CDR3 is 15 amino acids. CDR3 in amino acids: CAWSGPGTGPYEQYF. CDR3 nucleotides: TGTGCCTGGAGTGGCCCCGGGACAGGACCTTACGAGCAGTACTTC. Supplemented by reference TRBV30 and TRBJ2-7, the full variable domain reads SQTIHQWPATLVQPVGSPLSLECTVEGTSNPNLYWYRQAAGRGLQLLFYSVGIGQISSEVPQNLSASRPQDRQFILSSKKLLLSDSGFYLCAWSGPGTGPYEQYFGPGTRLTVT.

Details on this clone: This may come from a read error, since a much larger clone is one base off. The chain recombines TRBV6-1 with TRBJ2-5, with 11 bases fitting TRBD1. The CDR3 extends over 15 amino acids. Per the germline V gene, CDR1 is MNHNS and CDR2 is SASEGT. Trimming removed 5 bases from V and 11 bases from J; junction bases left unmatched: 13. DNA of the CDR3: TGTGCCAGCAGTATCGGGACAGGGGGGGTCTACGTGCAGTACTTC. This codes for CASSIGTGGVYVQYF.

This chain connects TRBV5-1 to TRBJ2-2; 8 positions match TRBD1. The V gene's germline CDR1 is SGHRS and CDR2 YFSETQ. This CDR3 is 14 amino acids long. J was trimmed by 4 bases and V by 6 bases; bases with no gene match: 5. The CDR3 sequence is CASMQGAGTGELFF. CDR3 DNA sequence: TGCGCCAGCATGCAGGGGGCAGGCACCGGGGAGCTGTTTTTT.

As to this clone: This likely stems from a read error, as it lies one base from a far larger clone. The V gene is TRBV19, the J gene TRBJ1-5; 7 bases line up with TRBD1. Germline CDR1 and CDR2: LNHDA and SQIVND (reference sequence). V shed 4 bases, J shed 2 bases, and the junction held 11 bases outside the gene matches. The CDR3 totals 17 residues. CDR3: CASSKGRTGWGNQPQHF. CDR3 nucleotide sequence: TGTGCCAGTAGTAAAGGGCGGACAGGATGGGGCAATCAGCCCCAGCATTTT.

J is TRBJ2-5 and V is TRBV29-1, with TRBD2 matching 8 bases. Germline lookup yields CDR1 SQVTM and CDR2 ANQGSEA. Unmatched junction bases numbered 12, after V lost 7 bases and J lost 5 bases. The CDR3 spans 14 residues. The CDR3 protein is CSGSTGTSRETQYF. The CDR3 DNA sequence: TGCAGCGGAAGTACCGGGACTAGTAGGGAGACCCAGTACTTC. The full variable domain, in which reference TRBV29-1 and TRBJ2-5 provide the parts outside the CDR3, is SAVISQKPSRDICQRGTSLTIQCQVDSQVTMMFWYRQQPGQSLTLIATANQGSEATYESGFVIDKFPISRPNLTFSTLTVSNMSPEDSSIYLCSGSTGTSRETQYFGPGTRLLVL.

The V gene is TRBV18, the J gene TRBJ1-5; the D is unclear. The CDR3 is made up of 15 amino acids. Per germline, CDR1 KGHSH and CDR2 LQKENI. With 3 bases removed from V and 1 base from J, the gap between germline ends came to 10 bases. The CDR3 here is CASSPLSGSNQPQHF. The DNA for the CDR3 is TGTGCCAGCTCACCCCTCTCCGGGAGCAATCAGCCCCAGCATTTT.

The chain couples TRBV5-6 to TRBJ2-7, with no clear D. The length of the CDR3 is 14 residues. Trimming shortened V by 4 bases and J by 0 bases, and 11 bases separated the two germline ends. Germline V gene lookup returns CDR1 SGHDT and CDR2 YYEEEE. DNA of the CDR3: TGTGCCAGCAGCCGAGCTATGAGCTCCTACGAGCAGTACTTC. It encodes CASSRAMSSYEQYF.

Details on this clone: This could be a read error, since a much larger clone is one nucleotide away. Here the CDR3 omits its conserved ending phenylalanine or tryptophan, so a read error is the likely source. It is unclear where the CDR3 begins or ends on the DNA, so no DNA is shown, and the CDR3 is as TCRdb lists it. The chain is built from TRBV23-1 and TRBJ2-3; whether TRBD2, the table's D call, matches the DNA was not checked. TRBV23-1 is marked as an open reading frame, function uncertain. The CDR3 has 10 amino acids, counting both end residues. The CDR3 protein is CAPMNHWEYL.

This clone turned up a few times. J is TRBJ2-7 and V is TRBV6-1; TRBD1 agrees at 9 bases. J was trimmed by 3 bases and V by 1 base; bases with no gene match: 4. Germline-derived CDR1 and CDR2 are MNHNS and SASEGT. There are 15 residues in the CDR3. CDR3 coding DNA: TGTGCCAGCAGTGAAGAAGGGACAGGGTTCTACGAGCAGTACTTC. Its translation is CASSEEGTGFYEQYF.

As for this clone: The same CDR3 can be traced to other DNA sequences in this sample. V usage is TRBV7-2 and J usage is TRBJ2-7; maybe TRBD2 (6 bases). Germline CDR1 SGHTA, CDR2 FQGNSA. The ends were cut back, 0 bases at V and 2 bases at J, with 8 bases in the middle. CDR3 length equals 14 residues. DNA of the CDR3: TGTGCCAGCAGCTTAGCTAGCGGCACCTACGAGCAGTACTTC. The encoded protein is CASSLASGTYEQYF.

The chain couples TRBV30 to TRBJ2-1; unclear D gene. The germline CDR1 and CDR2 sequences are GTSNPN and SVGIG (reference sequence). Trimming shortened V by 3 bases and J by 5 bases, and 11 bases separated the two germline ends. There are 13 residues in the CDR3. CDR3 sequence (DNA): TGTGCCTGGAGCCATCAGGCCCACAATGAGCAGTTCTTC. Its protein is CAWSHQAHNEQFF.

This clone has just one count. This chain joins TRBV12-1 and TRBJ2-1; the table calls TRBD2, which could not be checked here. TRBV12-1 is shown as a pseudogene. The CDR3 contains 18 residues. This CDR3 is CASSFGRRTRRSYNEQFF. As DNA, the CDR3 is TGTGCCAGCAGCTTTGGCCGGAGGACTCGCCGGAGCTACAATGAGCAGTTCTTC.

This chain connects TRBV29-1 to TRBJ1-3, with TRBD1 matching 8 bases. CDR3 length: 15 amino acids. The V and J ends lost 5 bases and 2 bases, in that order; junction bases with no gene match: 8. Per germline, CDR1 SQVTM and CDR2 ANQGSEA. Written as DNA, the CDR3 is TGCAGCGTTTCCAGGGGGCGACCTCCTGGAAACACCATATATTTT. It translates to CSVSRGRPPGNTIYF.

CDR3 residues: CASSRSTENYGYTF. The CDR3 nucleotides read TGTGCCAGCTCACGTTCGACAGAGAACTATGGCTACACCTTC. The chain links TRBV18 to TRBJ1-2, with D possibly being TRBD1 (5 bases). This CDR3 has 14 amino acids. V shed 4 bases and J shed 2 bases, with 11 bases lying between them. Germline CDR1 is KGHSH and CDR2 is LQKENI.

This sequence joins TRBV2 and TRBJ1-1; maybe TRBD1 (6 bases). The CDR3 has 14 amino acids. Trimming cost V 5 bases and J 1 base, with 11 bases left between them. The germline V gene encodes CDR1 SNHLY and CDR2 FYNNEI. The CDR3 spells CASSSWDKNTEAFF. The DNA of the CDR3 is TGTGCCAGCAGTAGTTGGGACAAGAACACTGAAGCTTTCTTT.

The chain carries TRBV15 and TRBJ1-1; D is unclear. The CDR3 sequence is 12 residues long. The ends were cut back, 5 bases at V and 3 bases at J, with 7 bases in the middle. CDR1 LNHNV and CDR2 YYDKDF come from the germline V gene (reference sequence). Here the CDR3 DNA reads TGTGCCACCAGCGTCGGGTACACTGAAGCTTTCTTT. Translation gives CATSVGYTEAFF.

This chain links TRBV4-3 with TRBJ2-7; D is possibly TRBD1 (6 bases). The CDR3 contains 16 residues. Germline-derived CDR1 and CDR2 are LGHNA and YSLEER. The V gene lost 4 bases and the J gene lost 1 base, with 17 bases spanning the gap. The CDR3 loop reads CASSPAYPGTSYEQYF. CDR3 nucleotide sequence: TGCGCCAGCAGCCCCGCTTACCCCGGGACATCCTACGAGCAGTACTTC.

The chain combines TRBV7-9 with TRBJ2-2; 8 bases are a match to TRBD1. The germline CDR1 and CDR2 sequences are SEHNR and FQNEAQ (reference sequence). The CDR3 is made up of 15 amino acids. The V segment lost 3 bases and the J segment 6 bases; nucleotides outside the gene matches: 6. DNA for the CDR3: TGTGCCAGCAGCTTGCAGACAGGGGTACCCGGGGAGCTGTTTTTT. Protein sequence: CASSLQTGVPGELFF.

The J gene is TRBJ2-7, the V gene TRBV7-8, with D possibly being TRBD2 (6 bases). The germline V gene has CDR1 SGHVS and CDR2 FQNEAQ. This CDR3 spans 13 amino acids. V lost 7 bases, J lost 6 bases, and 16 bases lay in between. The DNA of the CDR3 is TGTGCCAGCATCCGAGCGCAGGGAGGCGAGCAGTACTTC. Translated: CASIRAQGGEQYF. Together with reference TRBV7-8 and TRBJ2-7, the CDR3 gives the full variable domain: GAGVSQSPRYKVAKRGQDVALRCDPISGHVSLFWYQQALGQGPEFLTYFQNEAQLDKSGLPSDRFFAERPEGSVSTLKIQRTQQEDSAVYLCASIRAQGGEQYFGPGTRLTVT.

Of note for this clone: It may be a read error: a sequence one base away is much more abundant. The rearrangement uses TRBV10-3 and TRBJ1-2; D is unresolved. Per germline, CDR1 ENHRY and CDR2 SYGVKD. This CDR3 is 14 amino acids long. The V gene lost 7 bases and the J gene lost 0 bases, with 12 bases spanning the gap. The CDR3 is CAINVSGPNYGYTF. CDR3 sequence (DNA): TGTGCCATCAATGTATCTGGACCTAACTATGGCTACACCTTC.